The clone carrying this T cell receptor beta chain was found a few times. Its specificity is unknown. Each sample had at least 6 million PBMCs isolated. This record comes from a study of blood T cells in healthy people across ages. Study-level results: More naive CD4+ cells and higher diversity were found in long-lived than in aged donors. Diversity estimates from one million T cells were considered underestimates.

Together with a sample-barcoded 5' primer, a J-beta primer mix was included in a second PCR lasting about 6 to 11 cycles. Each CDR3 protein gets one entry after TCRdb re-called the 5' RACE reads with MiXCR. The sample holds hundreds of thousands of distinct CDR3 sequences; less than 45% are singletons and the top ten take about 30%. Sequencing was carried out using blood. This sequence was found in a man older than 75 in good health.

CDR3 amino acids: CSARRSYNEQFF. The CDR3 DNA sequence: TGCAGTGCTCGGCGCTCCTACAATGAGCAGTTCTTC. This chain uses TRBV20-1 with TRBJ2-1, with D uncertain. The germline V and J ends were trimmed by 5 bases and 0 bases, with 5 bases remaining between them. CDR1 is DFQATT and CDR2 is SNEGSKA in the germline V gene (reference sequence). This CDR3 region has 12 residues.